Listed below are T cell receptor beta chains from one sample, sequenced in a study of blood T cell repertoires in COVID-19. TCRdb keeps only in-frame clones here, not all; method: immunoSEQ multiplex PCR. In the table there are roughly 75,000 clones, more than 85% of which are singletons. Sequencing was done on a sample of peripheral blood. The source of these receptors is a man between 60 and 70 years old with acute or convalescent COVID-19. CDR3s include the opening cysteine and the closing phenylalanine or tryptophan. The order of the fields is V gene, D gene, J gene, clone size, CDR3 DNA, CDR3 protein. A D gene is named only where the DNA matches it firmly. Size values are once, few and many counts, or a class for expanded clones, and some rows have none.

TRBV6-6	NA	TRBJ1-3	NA	TGTGCCAGCAGTTGGGCACAGAAGAGCTCTGGAAACACCATATATTTT	CASSWAQKSSGNTIYF
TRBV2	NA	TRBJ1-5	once	TGTGCCAGCAGTTGGCGAGAATTGACGGGTCAGCCCCAGCATTTT	CASSWRELTGQPQHF
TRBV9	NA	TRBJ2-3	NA	TGTGCCAGCAGCAAAACGACTAGCACAGATACGCAGTATTTT	CASSKTTSTDTQYF
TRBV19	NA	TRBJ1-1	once	TGTGCCAGTAGTAAAAGGGATTCGACAGGAATTCTCGGAGCTTTCTTT	CASSKRDSTGILGAFF
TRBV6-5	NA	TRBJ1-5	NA	TGTGCCAGCGGGGACATAGGTCAGCCCCAGCATTTT	CASGDIGQPQHF
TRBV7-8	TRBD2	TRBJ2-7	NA	TGTGCCAGCAGCCCCCTAGCGGGAGCGGTATACGAGCAGTACTTC	CASSPLAGAVYEQYF
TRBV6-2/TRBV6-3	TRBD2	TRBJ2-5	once	TGTGCCAGCAGTTACAGAGGACTAGCGGGCTTTCAAGAGACCCAGTACTTC	CASSYRGLAGFQETQYF
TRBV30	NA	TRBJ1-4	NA	TGTGCCTGGAGTGCCGGGATGTCTAATGAAAAACTGTTTTTT	CAWSAGMSNEKLFF
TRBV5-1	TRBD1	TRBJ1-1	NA	TGCGCCAGCAGCAGGGGACAGGGGAACACTGAAGCTTTCTTT	CASSRGQGNTEAFF
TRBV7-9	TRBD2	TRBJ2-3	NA	TGTGCCAGCAGCTCTACTAGCGGGAGGGCGGTAGGCACAGATACGCAGTATTTT	CASSSTSGRAVGTDTQYF
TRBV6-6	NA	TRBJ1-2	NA	TGTGCCAGCAGTTACCCTGAGGGCTATGGCTACACCTTC	CASSYPEGYGYTF
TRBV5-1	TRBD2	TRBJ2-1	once	TGCGCCAGCAGCGTCGGATTAGCGGGGGGGCCAGTCGGTTATCATGAGCAGTTCTTC	CASSVGLAGGPVGYHEQFF
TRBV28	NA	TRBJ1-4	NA	TGTGCCAGCAGTTTAGTCCAGGATGAAAAACTGTTTTTT	CASSLVQDEKLFF
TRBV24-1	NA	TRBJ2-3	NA	TGTGCCACCAGTGCCCCCGGCACAGATACGCAGTATTTT	CATSAPGTDTQYF
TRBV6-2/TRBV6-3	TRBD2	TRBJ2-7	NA	TGTGCCAGCAGCCACCTGATCCGACGAGGAGCGGGAGGTTTCAACGAGCAGTACTTC	CASSHLIRRGAGGFNEQYF
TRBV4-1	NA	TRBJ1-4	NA	TGCGCCAGCAGCCGGCTGCGTCCGGGAGAAAAACTGTTTTTT	CASSRLRPGEKLFF
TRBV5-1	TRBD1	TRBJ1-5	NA	TGCGCCAGCAGCTTGGCCGGGACAGGCACGAATCAGCCCCAGCATTTT	CASSLAGTGTNQPQHF
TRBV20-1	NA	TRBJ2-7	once	TGCAGTGCTAGTGGTACGGCAGGGGGGATCTACGAGCAGTACTTC	CSASGTAGGIYEQYF
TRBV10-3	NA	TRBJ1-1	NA	TGTGCCATCAGTAGCTCCGGGACTGCGAACACTGAAGCTTTCTTT	CAISSSGTANTEAFF
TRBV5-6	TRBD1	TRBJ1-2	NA	TGTGCCAGCAGCTTGGTCGCAGGGGGCGCCGGCGGCTACACCTTC	CASSLVAGGAGGYTF
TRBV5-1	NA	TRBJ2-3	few	TGCGCCAGCAGTAAAAATCTAGCGTCTAGCACAGATACGCAGTATTTT	CASSKNLASSTDTQYF
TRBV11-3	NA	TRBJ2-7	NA	TGTGCCAGCAGCTTAGATGGGCAGGGGATCAACGAGCAGTACTTC	CASSLDGQGINEQYF
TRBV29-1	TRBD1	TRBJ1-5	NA	TGCAGCGTAGCGGGACAGGGGGACCATCAGCCCCAGCATTTT	CSVAGQGDHQPQHF
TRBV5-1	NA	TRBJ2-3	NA	TGCGCCAGCAGTCCAGCGGCAGATACGCAGTATTTT	CASSPAADTQYF
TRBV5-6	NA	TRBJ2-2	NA	TGTGCCAGCAGCTTGACTAGAAACACCGGGGAGCTGTTTTTT	CASSLTRNTGELFF
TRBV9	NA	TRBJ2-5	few	TGTGCCAGCAGCGTAGTAGGGGCGGGGGAGACCCAGTACTTC	CASSVVGAGETQYF
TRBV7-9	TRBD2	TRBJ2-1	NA	TGTGCCAGCAGCTTACTACCGGCGGGAGTACCCCTCGCCGAGCAGTTCTTC	CASSLLPAGVPLAEQFF
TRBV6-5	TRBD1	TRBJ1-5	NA	TGTGCCAATGGACAGGGCTATAATCAGCCCCAGCATTTT	CANGQGYNQPQHF
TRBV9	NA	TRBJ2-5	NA	TGTGCCAGCAGCGCCCATGGCGGGATGGAGACCCAGTACTTC	CASSAHGGMETQYF
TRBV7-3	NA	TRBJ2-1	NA	TGTGCCAGCTCACCCCCCGGGGGCAATGAGCAGTTCTTC	CASSPPGGNEQFF
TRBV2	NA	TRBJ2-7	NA	TGTGCCAGCATGCGGGTGTACGAGCAGTACTTC	CASMRVYEQYF
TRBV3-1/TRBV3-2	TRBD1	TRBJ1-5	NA	TGTGCCAGCAGCCAAGGGACAGGGCGTCAGCCCCAGCATTTT	CASSQGTGRQPQHF
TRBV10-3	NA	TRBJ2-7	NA	TGTGCCATCAGTGAACCAGGCTACGAGCAGTACTTC	CAISEPGYEQYF
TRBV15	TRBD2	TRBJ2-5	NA	TGTGCCACCAGCAGAGAGGAGGGAGGGCCACGAGAGACCCAGTACTTC	CATSREEGGPRETQYF
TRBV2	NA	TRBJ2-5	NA	TGTGCCAGCAGTGATTCTGGCCTCCGGGGGAGCATACAAGAGACCCAGTACTTC	CASSDSGLRGSIQETQYF
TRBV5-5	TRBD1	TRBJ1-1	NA	TGTGCCAGCAGCCCCGGGACAGGGGGCCTCACTGAAGCTTTCTTT	CASSPGTGGLTEAFF
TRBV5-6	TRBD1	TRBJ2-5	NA	TGTGCCAGCAGCTCGACGGGACAGGGGGCAGAGACCCAGTACTTC	CASSSTGQGAETQYF
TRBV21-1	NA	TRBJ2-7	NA	TGTGCCAGCAGGGGACAGGGTCCCTACGAGCAGTACTTC	CASRGQGPYEQYF
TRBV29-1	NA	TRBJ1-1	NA	TGCAGCGTTGAACCGGGGGTTGGGGCTTTCTTT	CSVEPGVGAFF
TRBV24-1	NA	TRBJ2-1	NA	TGTGCCACCAGCCCGGGACTCCCTGTGGGACAGTTCTTC	CATSPGLPVGQFF
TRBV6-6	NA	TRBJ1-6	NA	TGTGCCATCCATGACAACTCCTATAATTCACCCCTCCACTTT	CAIHDNSYNSPLHF
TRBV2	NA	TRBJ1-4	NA	TGTGCCAGCAGTGATGCGGGCCTCGATGAAAAACTGTTTTTT	CASSDAGLDEKLFF
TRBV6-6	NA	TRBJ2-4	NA	TGTGCCAGCACCCACGCACAGCCAGCCAAAAACATTCAGTACTTC	CASTHAQPAKNIQYF
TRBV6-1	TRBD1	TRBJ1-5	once	TGTGCCAGCAGTGAGCCCGGGACAGGGAATCAGCCCCAGCATTTT	CASSEPGTGNQPQHF
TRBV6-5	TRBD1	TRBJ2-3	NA	TGTGCCAGCAGACAGGGGTACACAGATACGCAGTATTTT	CASRQGYTDTQYF
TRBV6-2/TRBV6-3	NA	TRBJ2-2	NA	TGTGCCAGCAGTTTTTTACAGGCCAACACCGGGGAGCTGTTTTTT	CASSFLQANTGELFF
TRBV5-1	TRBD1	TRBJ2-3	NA	TGCGCCAGCCGAGCGACAGGGGCTAACACAGATACGCAGTATTTT	CASRATGANTDTQYF
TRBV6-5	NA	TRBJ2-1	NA	TGTGCCAGCACCCTAGGAACGGAGCAGTTCTTC	CASTLGTEQFF
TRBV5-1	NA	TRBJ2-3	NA	TGCGCCAGCAGTTCAGGGGGGTACACAGATACGCAGTATTTT	CASSSGGYTDTQYF
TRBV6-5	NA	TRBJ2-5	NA	TGTGCCAGCAGTTGGGGAGCGGCGCGACAAGAGACCCAGTACTTC	CASSWGAARQETQYF
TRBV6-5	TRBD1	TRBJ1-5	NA	TGTGCCAGCAGAAAGTCAGGGGGCGGTCAGCCCCAGCATTTT	CASRKSGGGQPQHF
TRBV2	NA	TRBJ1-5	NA	TGTGCCAGCAGGGTTGGGGGGGGTCATCAGCCCCAGCATTTT	CASRVGGGHQPQHF